This TCR beta chain comes out of a study of T cell repertoires in cytomegalovirus infection. Study details: Selection of CMV epitopes for the study included recently identified HLA-C-restricted and well-studied HLA-B-restricted ones. Public TCR beta signatures provided an indication of both CMV infection and a matching HLA type. Study-level findings and limits: Cumulative public TCR beta family frequency identified carriers of CMV plus the relevant HLA.

On this clonotype itself: The antigen is unknown.

In TCRdb, the reads were re-called with MiXCR into one record per CDR3 protein. Of approximately 910,000 distinct CDR3 sequences listed, less than 35% are singletons. The CDR3 loop spans 12 amino acids. Trimming cost V 8 bases and J 1 base, with 5 bases left between them. J is TRBJ1-4 and V is TRBV12-3 or TRBV12-4; D is unclear. This TCR came from a human donor in good health (CMV status not recorded). Some clones in this sample may be carry-over from other donors' samples. The sequencing here drew on cultured CD8+ T cells from PBMCs, taken from culture after CMV antigen stimulation. The CDR3 sequence is CASGLTNEKLFF. The CDR3 coding sequence is TGTGCCAGCGGGTTAACTAATGAAAAACTGTTTTTT.